Below, 5 T cell receptor beta chains from the same sample are listed, as sequenced in a study of T cell responses to AZD1222 COVID-19 vaccine. The data were produced by immunoSEQ multiplex PCR, yet TCRdb's version contains in-frame clones alone and is incomplete. Among 30,000 to 35,000 clones listed, roughly 90% were seen once. Sequences were derived from peripheral blood, sampled on day 0 of AZD1222 vaccination. The receptors were sampled from an adult in good health.

The chain links TRBV2 to TRBJ1-5, with D unclear. CDR1 and CDR2 (germline): SNHLY, FYNNEI. V lost 9 bases and J 2 bases, leaving 8 bases between the germline ends. The CDR3 contains 12 residues. Here the CDR3 reads CASSQGNQPQHF. In nucleotides, the CDR3 is TGTGCCAGTTCTCAGGGCAATCAGCCCCAGCATTTT.

The rearrangement joins TRBV4-1 to TRBJ2-7; 9 bases match TRBD1. J gave up 5 bases and V 1 base, and 9 bases lay outside the gene matches. CDR3 length equals 16 residues. Per the germline V gene, CDR1 is MGHRA and CDR2 is YSYEKL. The CDR3 DNA follows: TGCGCCAGCAGCCAAGCCGGGACAGGGATTCGCGACGAGCAGTACTTC. The encoded protein is CASSQAGTGIRDEQYF.

The chain links TRBV5-1 to TRBJ1-4, with TRBD1 matching over 11 bases. After removal of 0 bases from V and 7 bases from J, the junction contained 5 bases not matched to a gene. CDR1 and CDR2 from the germline V gene are SGHRS and YFSETQ. The CDR3 is 16 residues long. The CDR3 coding sequence is TGCGCCAGCAGCTTGGAGTCGGGACAGGGGGGTGAAAAACTGTTTTTT. It encodes CASSLESGQGGEKLFF. The full variable domain, in which reference TRBV5-1 and TRBJ1-4 provide the parts outside the CDR3, is KAGVTQTPRYLIKTRGQQVTLSCSPISGHRSVSWYQQTPGQGLQFLFEYFSETQRNKGNFPGRFSGRQFSNSRSEMNVSTLELGDSALYLCASSLESGQGGEKLFFGSGTQLSVL.

This clone was detected only once. Here the CDR3 DNA reads TGTGCCAGCAGCCAAGGGACAGGGTCGAATTCACCCCTCCACTTT. Its translation is CASSQGTGSNSPLHF. The gene calls are TRBV3-1 (or the pseudogene TRBV3-2) and TRBJ1-6; 8 nucleotides match TRBD1. V gave up 1 base and J gave up 7 bases; unmatched junction bases: 3. The length of the CDR3 is 15 residues. Germline values: CDR1 LGHDT, CDR2 YNNKEL (reference sequence).

V gene TRBV7-9 combines with J gene TRBJ2-1, with 9 positions matching TRBD2. V was pared by 7 bases and J by 4 bases, with 11 bases of the junction left unmatched. CDR1 is SEHNR and CDR2 is FQNEAQ in the germline V gene (reference sequence). The CDR3 sequence is 16 residues long. CDR3 region: CASTKVSSGGYNEQFF. The DNA of the CDR3 is TGTGCCAGCACCAAAGTATCCAGCGGGGGGTACAATGAGCAGTTCTTC.